One sample yielded the 30 T cell receptor beta chains listed below, sequenced in a study of shared clonotypes between healthy human individuals. Some clones are missing from TCRdb's copy, which holds only in-frame ones; the method was immunoSEQ multiplex PCR. Of 750,000 to 1,000,000 clones listed, 80% to 95% were seen once; the top ten hold approximately 25%. CD45RO-negative, CCR7-positively selected cells formed the naive CD8 fraction, excluding terminally differentiated effector memory CD45RA+ cells. Specimen: naive CD8+ T cells sorted from blood. Source of these receptors: a man under 40 in good health.

The chain carries TRBV27 and TRBJ2-5, with TRBD2 matching over 9 bases. Looked up from germline, CDR1 is MNHEY and CDR2 is SMNVEV (reference sequence). There are 14 residues in the CDR3. V lost 11 bases and J lost 1; bases outside the gene matches: 8. The CDR3 coding sequence is TGTGCCTCAAGGGAACTAGCGGGCCAAGAGACCCAGTACTTC. Its translation is CASRELAGQETQYF.

The rearrangement uses TRBV5-4 and TRBJ1-1; D is undetermined. CDR3 length: 12 amino acids. Germline V gene sequence: CDR1 SGHNT, CDR2 YYREEE (reference sequence). V lost 2 bases, J lost 3 bases, and 5 bases lay in between. The CDR3 reads CASSLRDTEAFF. CDR3 DNA sequence: TGTGCCAGCAGCTTAAGGGACACTGAAGCTTTCTTT. Looking up the rest from reference TRBV5-4 and TRBJ1-1 gives the full variable domain: ETGVTQSPTHLIKTRGQQVTLRCSSQSGHNTVSWYQQALGQGPQFIFQYYREEENGRGNFPPRFSGLQFPNYSSELNVNALELDDSALYLCASSLRDTEAFFGQGTRLTVV.

The CDR3 DNA is TGCGCCAGCAGTGGGACCCGGACAGCAGATACGCAGTATTTT. Protein: CASSGTRTADTQYF. This chain links TRBV10-1 with TRBJ2-3, with D perhaps TRBD1 (6 bases). CDR3 length equals 14 residues. CDR1 and CDR2 from the germline V gene are WNHNN and SYGVQD (reference sequence). Trimming cost V 4 bases and J 4 bases, with 12 bases left between them.

A remark on this clone: One end of the junction fails to match germline, which may point to a read error. Other nucleotide sequences in the sample specify the same CDR3. The V gene is TRBV11-1, the J gene TRBJ1-4; 7 bases are a match to TRBD1. Germline V CDR1 and CDR2: SGHAT, FQDESV (reference sequence). The CDR3 sequence is 14 residues long. The CDR3 DNA follows: TGCGCCAGCAGCTTCACGGACAGGAATGAAAAACTGTTTTTT. Translated: CASSFTDRNEKLFF.

This clone has just one count. CDR3 residues: CASNGGAFYEQYF. The CDR3 nucleotides read TGTGCCAGCAATGGGGGGGCCTTCTACGAGCAGTACTTC. The rearrangement uses TRBV6-1 and TRBJ2-7; maybe TRBD2 (7 bases). Trimming pared 7 bases from V and 3 bases from J, leaving 13 bases between. CDR1 MNHNS and CDR2 SASEGT come from the germline V gene. The CDR3 totals 13 residues.

The chain joins TRBV7-9 to TRBJ2-1; D possibly corresponds to TRBD1 (6 bases). Germline CDR1 SEHNR, CDR2 FQNEAQ (reference sequence). V shed 5 bases and J shed 12 bases, with 8 bases lying between them. The CDR3 is 10 amino acids. DNA of the CDR3: TGTGCCAGCAGCCGGGACATGCAGTTCTTC. Its translation: CASSRDMQFF.

The chain employs TRBV21-1 and TRBJ1-1; the table's TRBD1 call for D was not verified on the DNA. TRBV21-1 is a listed pseudogene. The CDR3 spans 17 residues. This CDR3 is CASSTSPGPGLNTEAFF. The CDR3 DNA reads TGTGCCAGCAGCACAAGCCCAGGGCCAGGGTTGAACACTGAAGCTTTCTTT.

The V call is TRBV7-2, the J call TRBJ2-7, with unresolved D. V lost 2 bases and J lost 3, with 20 bases in between. The CDR3 is made up of 17 amino acids. CDR1 SGHTA and CDR2 FQGNSA come from the germline V gene. The CDR3 is CASSLSWVVSPYYEQYF. CDR3 in DNA: TGTGCCAGCAGCTTAAGTTGGGTAGTGTCCCCCTACTACGAGCAGTACTTC. The full variable domain, completed using reference TRBV7-2 and TRBJ2-7, is GAGVSQSPSNKVTEKGKDVELRCDPISGHTALYWYRQSLGQGLEFLIYFQGNSAPDKSGLPSDRFSAERTGGSVSTLTIQRTQQEDSAVYLCASSLSWVVSPYYEQYFGPGTRLTVT.

This chain uses TRBV5-6 with TRBJ1-3, with D maybe TRBD1 (6 bases). The V end lost 3 bases, the J end lost 2 bases, and 12 bases lay between the germline ends. Germline assignment: CDR1 SGHDT and CDR2 YYEEEE. This CDR3 region has 15 residues. CDR3 in DNA: TGTGCCAGCAGCTATCAGGGGTTTGCTGGAAACACCATATATTTT. Its translation: CASSYQGFAGNTIYF.

This sequence joins TRBV11-1 and TRBJ2-2; 13 nucleotides match TRBD2. Unmatched junction bases numbered 5, after V lost 5 bases and J lost 5 bases. CDR1 is SGHAT, CDR2 FQDESV, per germline (reference sequence). This CDR3 has 16 residues. Here the CDR3 reads CASSRTSGSATGELFF. CDR3 sequence (DNA): TGTGCCAGCAGCCGGACTAGCGGGAGTGCGACCGGGGAGCTGTTTTTT.

This rearrangement joins TRBV28 to TRBJ1-1, with TRBD1 matching 7 bases. The V gene's germline CDR1 is MDHEN and CDR2 SYDVKM. This CDR3 is 14 amino acids long. V lost 6 bases to trimming and J lost 4 bases; unmatched junction nucleotides: 8. CDR3 bases: TGTGCCAGCAGGCAGACAGGGCATGGCACTGAAGCTTTCTTT. This translates into CASRQTGHGTEAFF.

This chain uses TRBV6-5 with TRBJ2-2; D possibly corresponds to TRBD1 (5 bases). The CDR3 loop spans 12 amino acids. The V and J ends lost 10 bases and 6 bases respectively, with 12 bases between them. Germline V gene lookup returns CDR1 MNHEY and CDR2 SVGAGI. Here the CDR3 DNA reads TGTGCCACAGGACAAGGGCCCGGGGAGCTGTTTTTT. It codes for CATGQGPGELFF.

This clone was seen only once. The same CDR3 can be traced to other DNA sequences in this sample. The V gene is TRBV5-1, the J gene TRBJ1-1; D uncertain. The CDR3 has 12 amino acids. V was trimmed by 2 bases and J by 3 bases, leaving 5 bases between them. Germline V lookup: CDR1 SGHRS, CDR2 YFSETQ. In DNA, the CDR3 is TGCGCCAGCAGCTTAACAGACACTGAAGCTTTCTTT. It translates to CASSLTDTEAFF.

To note about this clone: The identical CDR3 is also encoded by other nucleotide sequences in the sample. The chain has TRBV19 and TRBJ2-3; the D is unclear. Germline V gives CDR1 LNHDA, CDR2 SQIVND (reference sequence). Trimming shortened V by 1 base and J by 2 bases, and 4 bases separated the two germline ends. The CDR3 consists of 13 residues. The CDR3 reads CASSIVDTDTQYF. The CDR3 DNA follows: TGTGCCAGTAGTATAGTTGACACAGATACGCAGTATTTT. The whole variable domain, remainder taken from reference TRBV19 and TRBJ2-3, is DGGITQSPKYLFRKEGQNVTLSCEQNLNHDAMYWYRQDPGQGLRLIYYSQIVNDFQKGDIAEGYSVSREKKESFPLTVTSAQKNPTAFYLCASSIVDTDTQYFGPGTRLTVL.

V is TRBV7-8 and J is TRBJ2-1; D ambiguous. Germline V gene lookup returns CDR1 SGHVS and CDR2 FQNEAQ. This CDR3 contains 13 residues. Deletions cut 1 base from V and 7 bases from J, with 8 bases between. CDR3 amino acids: CASSLEGWNEQFF. CDR3 in DNA: TGTGCCAGCAGCTTAGAGGGATGGAATGAGCAGTTCTTC. The full variable domain, completed using reference TRBV7-8 and TRBJ2-1, is GAGVSQSPRYKVAKRGQDVALRCDPISGHVSLFWYQQALGQGPEFLTYFQNEAQLDKSGLPSDRFFAERPEGSVSTLKIQRTQQEDSAVYLCASSLEGWNEQFFGPGTRLTVL.

This rearrangement joins TRBV7-2 to TRBJ2-5; maybe TRBD2 (5 bases). The germline V and J ends were trimmed by 5 bases and 2 bases, with 15 bases remaining between them. CDR3 length: 15 residues. Germline lookup yields CDR1 SGHTA and CDR2 FQGNSA. The CDR3 reads CASSPHRTFQETQYF. For the CDR3, the DNA is TGTGCCAGCAGCCCTCACCGGACTTTTCAAGAGACCCAGTACTTC.

The chain has TRBV7-3 and TRBJ2-1; D gene ambiguous. V dropped 6 bases and J dropped 10 bases, with 10 bases sitting between them. This CDR3 comprises 11 residues. Germline V gene sequence: CDR1 SGHTA, CDR2 FQGTGA. The chain's CDR3 is CASRNLREQFF. The CDR3 DNA follows: TGTGCCAGCAGGAATCTTCGGGAGCAGTTCTTC.

This rearrangement joins TRBV27 to TRBJ1-2; D not resolved. The V gene lost 6 bases and the J gene lost 4 bases, with 9 bases spanning the gap. Germline lookup yields CDR1 MNHEY and CDR2 SMNVEV (reference sequence). The CDR3 is made up of 12 amino acids. This CDR3 reads CASRQLGYGYTF. The CDR3 coding sequence is TGTGCCAGCAGGCAACTGGGCTATGGCTACACCTTC.

This chain joins TRBV7-9 and TRBJ2-1; TRBD2 matches 12 bases. Germline CDR1 reads SEHNR; CDR2 reads FQNEAQ (reference sequence). The CDR3 contains 18 residues. V dropped 4 bases and J dropped 3; count of bases not matched to a gene: 10. The CDR3 DNA follows: TGTGCCAGCAGCTCAGAGTCGACTAGCGGGAGTTACTACAATGAGCAGTTCTTC. Protein product: CASSSESTSGSYYNEQFF. Full variable domain (outside the CDR3, taken from reference TRBV7-9 and TRBJ2-1): DTGVSQNPRHKITKRGQNVTFRCDPISEHNRLYWYRQTLGQGPEFLTYFQNEAQLEKSRLLSDRFSAERPKGSFSTLEIQRTEQGDSAMYLCASSSESTSGSYYNEQFFGPGTRLTVL.

V gene TRBV6-5 combines with J gene TRBJ2-4, with 8 bases aligning to TRBD1. The CDR3 consists of 15 residues. CDR1 is MNHEY, CDR2 SVGAGI, per germline. V gave up 0 bases and J gave up 4 bases; unmatched junction bases: 2. CDR3 sequence reads: CASSYSNRGKNIQYF. CDR3 sequence (DNA): TGTGCCAGCAGTTACTCGAACAGGGGGAAAAACATTCAGTACTTC.

The chain carries TRBV12-5 and TRBJ2-7; D is uncertain. V was trimmed by 6 bases and J by 3 bases, leaving 9 bases between them. Per the germline V gene, CDR1 is LGHNT and CDR2 is FRNRAP. CDR3 length equals 12 residues. CDR3 DNA sequence: TGTGCTAGTGGCCAGGACCGCTACGAGCAGTACTTC. It encodes CASGQDRYEQYF.

The chain recombines TRBV6-5 with TRBJ2-5; TRBD1 aligns across 7 bases. The J segment lost 4 bases and the V segment lost 4 bases, leaving 9 bases of the junction unmatched. The CDR3 spans 15 residues. CDR1 and CDR2 from the germline V gene are MNHEY and SVGAGI. CDR3 residues: CASSSAGGYRETQYF. DNA for the CDR3: TGTGCCAGCAGTTCTGCAGGGGGATATAGAGAGACCCAGTACTTC.

The rearrangement links TRBV11-3 to TRBJ2-1, with D possibly being TRBD1 (5 bases). There are 14 residues in the CDR3. Trimming took 5 bases from V and 9 from J, leaving 17 bases between them. Germline CDR1 is SGHNT and CDR2 is YENEEA. As DNA, the CDR3 is TGTGCCAGCAGCGGTATAAGGGGCGGCACTGAGCAGTTCTTC. It encodes CASSGIRGGTEQFF.

The V and J genes are TRBV15 and TRBJ2-1; the D gene is possibly TRBD2 (5 bases). CDR3 length equals 16 residues. The V end was cut by 0 bases, the J end by 2 bases, with 11 bases between. Germline V gene data show CDR1 as LNHNV and CDR2 as YYDKDF (reference sequence). The CDR3 nucleotides are TGTGCCACCAGCAGAGATCGAGAGGGCCCCTACAATGAGCAGTTCTTC. Its translation is CATSRDREGPYNEQFF.

A few counts support this clone. This chain joins TRBV19 and TRBJ2-2; D unresolved. CDR3 size: 15 residues. Germline assignment: CDR1 LNHDA and CDR2 SQIVND (reference sequence). Between the trimmed V and J ends, which lost 10 bases and 1 base, there was a span of 16 bases. CDR3 DNA: TGTGCCACTACGACTGGGAACGGGAACACCGGGGAGCTGTTTTTT. This encodes CATTTGNGNTGELFF.

The V call is TRBV28, the J call TRBJ2-7, with 7 bases matching TRBD2. V lost 5 bases to trimming and J lost 3 bases; unmatched junction nucleotides: 7. In germline, CDR1 is MDHEN, CDR2 SYDVKM. The CDR3 has 14 amino acids. CDR3: CASSPGTTRYEQYF. CDR3 sequence (DNA): TGTGCCAGCAGTCCCGGGACTACACGCTACGAGCAGTACTTC.

A single count supports this clone. This sequence joins TRBV10-3 and TRBJ1-4; tentative D call: TRBD1 (5 bases). The CDR3 is 15 residues long. The V gene lost 10 bases and the J gene lost 2 bases, with 17 bases spanning the gap. Germline CDR1 reads ENHRY; CDR2 reads SYGVKD. The CDR3 region has the DNA TGTGCCACATTAGATGGGCAGGGCACTAATGAAAAACTGTTTTTT. Its protein is CATLDGQGTNEKLFF.

This sequence joins TRBV5-1 and TRBJ2-7; D possibly corresponds to TRBD2 (5 bases). The CDR3 runs to 13 residues. Trimming cost V 0 bases and J 4 bases, with 8 bases left between them. CDR1 is SGHRS, CDR2 YFSETQ, per germline. In nucleotides, the CDR3 is TGCGCCAGCAGCTTGGCCGGGGAGTACGAGCAGTACTTC. It translates to CASSLAGEYEQYF.

The rearrangement joins TRBV28 to TRBJ2-3, with D possibly matching TRBD1 (6 bases). Germline V CDR1 and CDR2: MDHEN, SYDVKM. With 5 bases removed from V and 0 bases from J, the gap between germline ends came to 12 bases. CDR3 length equals 15 residues. This chain's CDR3 is CASSLQGLSTDTQYF. CDR3 sequence (DNA): TGTGCCAGCAGTCTACAGGGCCTCAGCACAGATACGCAGTATTTT.

The chain combines TRBV15 with TRBJ1-2; D call uncertain. This CDR3 is 14 amino acids long. V lost 0 bases and J lost 7, with 12 bases in between. CDR1 LNHNV and CDR2 YYDKDF come from the germline V gene (reference sequence). The CDR3 coding sequence is TGTGCCACCAGCAGAGATCCTGGGTTGGGTGGCTACACCTTC. Translated, it gives CATSRDPGLGGYTF.